The text below deals with one T cell receptor beta chain. Its antigen is currently not known. No per-base quality is available; no much larger clone lies one base away. The CDR3 covers 14 residues, taking in both the cysteine and the phenylalanine. Left in the record is the CDR3 DNA by itself, 42 bases read in frame from the first base. The V and J ends are trimmed by 0 bases and 2 bases, leaving 6 bases between them. As encoded in the germline V gene, CDR1 is ENHRY while CDR2 is SYGVKD. This sample is part of a study of blood T cell dynamics during melanoma immunotherapy (dated by TCRdb to the early 2020s). At the level of the whole study: Patients had metastatic melanoma and received first-line pembrolizumab or nivolumab plus ipilimumab as standard of care in the United Kingdom. To find early correlates of response, the study profiled the peripheral T cell receptor repertoires of patients with metastatic melanoma both before and after one cycle of checkpoint inhibitor therapy. Consecutive patients formed a training cohort, and a further independent group of patients from the same centre was pooled into an external validation set. Summary of the overall study and its limitations: The relatively small sample size was acknowledged as potentially limiting generalization of the results. Patients who later achieved disease control showed a bifurcated PBMC repertoire reorganization at W3, with increased clonality or increased diversity, unlike progressors. Whether the T cell clones driving repertoire changes were melanoma-specific or reflected general immune activation could not be determined in the study.

The sample's time point label, in plain terms: pre-treatment baseline. Blood samples were taken before treatment (T0) and at week 3 (W3), following the first cycle of checkpoint blockade. Except for a couple of patients with rapid clinical progression, response was assessed 12 weeks after the first infusion by RECIST 1.1; disease control meant complete response, partial response or stable disease. Any patient who had received prior systemic cancer treatment, was on concomitant immunosuppressant therapy or had synchronous other active malignancies was excluded. To track both circulating cells and T cell turnover, TCR beta was sequenced from bulk PBMC as well as from plasma cell-free DNA. PBMC were isolated from blood with Lymphoprep and SepMate tubes, followed by red cell lysis. QIAamp DNA Blood Mini kits were used to extract DNA from both PBMC and sorted T cell subsets. For every bulk PBMC sample, a fixed 350 ng of DNA was loaded. TCR beta CDR3 sequences were amplified from genomic DNA with the immunoSEQ TCRb Assay kit following manufacturer instructions. The KAPA Library Quantification Kit for Illumina platforms was used to quantify the pooled libraries by qPCR. Pooled libraries were sequenced on an Illumina NextSeq 500, clustered at roughly 0.55-1.1 pM. Per the authors' processing: Analysis of the TCR data relied on immunoSEQ ANALYZER and the R LymphoSeq package. A rearrangement efficiency score was calculated as productive divided by the sum of productive and non-productive CDR3 sequences. Within each patient, timepoints were compared pairwise for clonality, measured with the Gini coefficient, and for diversity, measured with the Renyi index at alpha=1. In LymphoSeq, clonal relatedness was computed using an edit distance of 3, and repertoire similarity was computed using the Bhattacharyya coefficient. To classify response, a linear discriminant analysis based on week-3 changes in clonality and diversity was built using the R MASS and caret packages. Drawn from immuneACCESS, this table holds only the in-frame rearrangements with V and J called that TCRdb kept. Clones are partly lost; checked studies trace under half to an unresolved V gene and leave the rest unexplained. V, J and clone size are taken as reported in that table, and D and trimming were inferred from the DNA itself. The sample includes roughly 22,000 clones, with roughly 89% observed a single time. Roughly 4.5% of the sample is taken by the ten largest.

The receptor chain draws on TRBV10-3 and TRBJ2-3, with the D gene uncertain. The receptor was isolated from a human donor with melanoma. The sample in question was blood, obtained from a patient treated with checkpoint blockade. The CDR3 is CAISESNPTDTQYF. The DNA is as follows: TGTGCCATCAGTGAGTCGAATCCCACAGATACGCAGTATTTT.